Presented here are 2 T cell receptor beta chains from one specimen sequenced in a study of graft-versus-host responses after intestinal transplantation. No antigen is known for these receptors. Assay: immunoSEQ multiplex PCR; the TCRdb copy retains only in-frame clones and omits some. Of tens of thousands of clones listed, almost 90% are singletons. Sequenced material: unstimulated CD4+ T cells sorted from spleen or lymph node cells, taken before intestinal transplant. The receptors shown here come from a human donor who received an intestinal transplant.

The chain joins TRBV5-1 to TRBJ2-4; TRBD1 aligns across 8 bases. This CDR3 has 13 amino acids. Germline CDR1 is SGHRS and CDR2 is YFSETQ. Losses at the gene ends were 0 bases for V and 15 bases for J; bases not matched to a gene: 8. CDR3 sequence reads: CASSLGGSDRVYF. For the CDR3, the DNA is TGCGCCAGCAGCTTGGGGGGCTCGGACAGGGTGTACTTC.

The gene calls are TRBV6-5 and TRBJ2-3; no reliable D call. The CDR3 length is 12 residues. Between the trimmed V and J ends, which lost 6 bases and 8 bases, there was a span of 12 bases. CDR1 is MNHEY and CDR2 is SVGAGI in the germline V gene. CDR3 protein: CASSSPSGTQYF. The CDR3 coding sequence is TGTGCCAGCAGCTCTCCGTCGGGTACGCAGTATTTT.